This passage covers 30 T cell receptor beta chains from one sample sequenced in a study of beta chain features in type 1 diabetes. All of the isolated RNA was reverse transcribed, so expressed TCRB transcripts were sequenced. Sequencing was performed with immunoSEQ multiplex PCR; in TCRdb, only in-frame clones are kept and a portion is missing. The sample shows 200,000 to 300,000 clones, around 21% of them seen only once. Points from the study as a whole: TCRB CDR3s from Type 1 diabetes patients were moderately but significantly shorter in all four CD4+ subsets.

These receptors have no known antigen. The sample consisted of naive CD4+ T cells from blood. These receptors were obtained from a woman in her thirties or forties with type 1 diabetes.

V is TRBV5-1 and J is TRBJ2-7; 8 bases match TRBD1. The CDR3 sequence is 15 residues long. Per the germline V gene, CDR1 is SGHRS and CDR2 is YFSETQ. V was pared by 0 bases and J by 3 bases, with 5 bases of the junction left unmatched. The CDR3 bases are TGCGCCAGCAGCTTGGGTGGACAGGGTCGCTACGAGCAGTACTTC. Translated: CASSLGGQGRYEQYF.

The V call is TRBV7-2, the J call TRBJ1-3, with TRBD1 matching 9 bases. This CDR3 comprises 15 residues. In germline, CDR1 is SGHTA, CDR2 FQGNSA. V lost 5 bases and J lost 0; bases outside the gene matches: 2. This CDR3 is CASSPDRGSGNTIYF. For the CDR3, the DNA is TGTGCCAGCAGCCCGGACAGGGGCTCTGGAAACACCATATATTTT.

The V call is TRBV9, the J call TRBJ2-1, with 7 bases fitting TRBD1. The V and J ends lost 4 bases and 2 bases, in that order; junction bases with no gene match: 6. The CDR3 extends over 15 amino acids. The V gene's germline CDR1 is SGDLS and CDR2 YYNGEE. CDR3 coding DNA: TGTGCCAGCAGCCTTCAGGGGGAGCCCTACAATGAGCAGTTCTTC. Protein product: CASSLQGEPYNEQFF.

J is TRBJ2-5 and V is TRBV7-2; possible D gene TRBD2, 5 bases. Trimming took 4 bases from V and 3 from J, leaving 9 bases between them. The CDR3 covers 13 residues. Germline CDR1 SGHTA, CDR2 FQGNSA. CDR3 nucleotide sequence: TGTGCCAGCAGCTCCGTCGGGGAAGAGACCCAGTACTTC. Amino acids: CASSSVGEETQYF.

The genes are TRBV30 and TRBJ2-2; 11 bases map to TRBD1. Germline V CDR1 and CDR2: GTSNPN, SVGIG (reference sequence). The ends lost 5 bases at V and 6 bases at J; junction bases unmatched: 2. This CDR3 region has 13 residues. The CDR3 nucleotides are TGTGCCTGGGCGGGACAGGGGGCCGGGGAGCTGTTTTTT. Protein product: CAWAGQGAGELFF.

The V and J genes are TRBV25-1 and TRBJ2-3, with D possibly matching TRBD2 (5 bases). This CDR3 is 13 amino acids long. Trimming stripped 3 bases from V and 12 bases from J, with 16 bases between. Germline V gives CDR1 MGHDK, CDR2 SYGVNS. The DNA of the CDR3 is TGTGCCAGCAGTGAGCTAGCTCCGGCCTTACAGTATTTT. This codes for CASSELAPALQYF. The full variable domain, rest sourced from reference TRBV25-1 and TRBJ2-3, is EADIYQTPRYLVIGTGKKITLECSQTMGHDKMYWYQQDPGMELHLIHYSYGVNSTEKGDLSSESTVSRIRTEHFPLTLESARPSHTSQYLCASSELAPALQYFGPGTRLTVL.

In nucleotides, the CDR3 is TGTGCCAGCAGCTATGAGGACAGGGGTGAAGCTTTCTTT. Translated, it gives CASSYEDRGEAFF. The chain carries TRBV9 and TRBJ1-1; 9 bases fit TRBD1. CDR1 is SGDLS and CDR2 is YYNGEE in the germline V gene. V dropped 4 bases and J dropped 7; count of bases not matched to a gene: 5. This CDR3 has 13 residues.

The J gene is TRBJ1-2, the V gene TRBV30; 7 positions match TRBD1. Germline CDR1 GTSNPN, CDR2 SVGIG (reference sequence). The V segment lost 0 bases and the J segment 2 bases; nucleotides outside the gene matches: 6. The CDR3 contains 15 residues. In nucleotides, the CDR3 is TGTGCCTGGAGTGTACAACAGGGGAAAAACTATGGCTACACCTTC. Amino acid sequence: CAWSVQQGKNYGYTF.

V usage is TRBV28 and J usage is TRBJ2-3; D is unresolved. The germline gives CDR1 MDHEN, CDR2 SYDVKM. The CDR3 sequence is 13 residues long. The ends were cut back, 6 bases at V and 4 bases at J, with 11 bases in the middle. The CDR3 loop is CASSYPLADTQYF. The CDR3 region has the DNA TGTGCCAGCAGCTACCCATTGGCAGATACGCAGTATTTT.

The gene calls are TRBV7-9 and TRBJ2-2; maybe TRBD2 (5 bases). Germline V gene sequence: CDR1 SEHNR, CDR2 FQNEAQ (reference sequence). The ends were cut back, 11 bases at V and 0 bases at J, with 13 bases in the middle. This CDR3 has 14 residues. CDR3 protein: CAGGGPANTGELFF. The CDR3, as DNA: TGTGCCGGCGGCGGGCCTGCGAACACCGGGGAGCTGTTTTTT.

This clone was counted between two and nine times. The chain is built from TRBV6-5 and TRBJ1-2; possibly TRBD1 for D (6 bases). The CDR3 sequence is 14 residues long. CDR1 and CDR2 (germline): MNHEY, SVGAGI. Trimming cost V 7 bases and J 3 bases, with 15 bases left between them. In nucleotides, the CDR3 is TGTGCCAGCACCAAGGGGGGGAGCGACTATGGCTACACCTTC. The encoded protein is CASTKGGSDYGYTF.

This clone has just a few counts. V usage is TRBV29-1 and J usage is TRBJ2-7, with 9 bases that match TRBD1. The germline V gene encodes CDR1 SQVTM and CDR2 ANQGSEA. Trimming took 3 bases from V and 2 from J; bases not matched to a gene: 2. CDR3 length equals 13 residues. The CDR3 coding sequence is TGCAGCGTTGAGGGGGACAGGGCCTACGAGCAGTACTTC. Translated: CSVEGDRAYEQYF.

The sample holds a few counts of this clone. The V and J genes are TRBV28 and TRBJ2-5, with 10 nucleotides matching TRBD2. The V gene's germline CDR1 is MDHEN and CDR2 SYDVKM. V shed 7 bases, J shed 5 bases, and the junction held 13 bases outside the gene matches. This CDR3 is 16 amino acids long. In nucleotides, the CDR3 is TGTGCCAGCACCCCCCCCGGGACTAGCGTTATGGAGACCCAGTACTTC. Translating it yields CASTPPGTSVMETQYF.

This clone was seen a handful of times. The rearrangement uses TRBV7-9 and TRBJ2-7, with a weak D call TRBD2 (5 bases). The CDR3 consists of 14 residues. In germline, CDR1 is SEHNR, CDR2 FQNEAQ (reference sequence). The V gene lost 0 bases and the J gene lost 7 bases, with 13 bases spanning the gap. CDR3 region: CASSLARDIGEQYF. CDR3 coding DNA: TGTGCCAGCAGCTTAGCTCGGGATATCGGGGAGCAGTACTTC.

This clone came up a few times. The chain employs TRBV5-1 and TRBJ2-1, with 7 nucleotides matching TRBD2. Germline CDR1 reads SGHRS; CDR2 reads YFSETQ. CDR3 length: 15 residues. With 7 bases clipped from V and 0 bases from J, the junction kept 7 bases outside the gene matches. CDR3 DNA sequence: TGCGCCAGCGGCCAGGGAGGGAGCTCCTACAATGAGCAGTTCTTC. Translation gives CASGQGGSSYNEQFF.

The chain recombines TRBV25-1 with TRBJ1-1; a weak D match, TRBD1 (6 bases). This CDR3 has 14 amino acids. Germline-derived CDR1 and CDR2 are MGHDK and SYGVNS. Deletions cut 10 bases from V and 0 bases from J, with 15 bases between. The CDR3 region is CATVSTGLNTEAFF. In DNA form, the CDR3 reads TGTGCCACCGTCTCTACAGGGCTGAACACTGAAGCTTTCTTT.

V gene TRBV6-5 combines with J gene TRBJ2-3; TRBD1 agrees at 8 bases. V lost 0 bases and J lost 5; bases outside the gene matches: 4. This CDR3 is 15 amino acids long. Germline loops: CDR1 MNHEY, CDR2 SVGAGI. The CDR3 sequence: CASSYSDRVGDTQYF. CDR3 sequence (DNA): TGTGCCAGCAGTTACTCGGACAGGGTTGGAGATACGCAGTATTTT.

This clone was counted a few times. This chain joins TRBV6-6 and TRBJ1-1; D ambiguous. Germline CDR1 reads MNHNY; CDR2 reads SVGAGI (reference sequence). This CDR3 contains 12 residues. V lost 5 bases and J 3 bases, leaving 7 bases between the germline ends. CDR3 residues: CASSPGDTEAFF. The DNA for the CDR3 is TGTGCCAGCAGTCCAGGTGACACTGAAGCTTTCTTT.

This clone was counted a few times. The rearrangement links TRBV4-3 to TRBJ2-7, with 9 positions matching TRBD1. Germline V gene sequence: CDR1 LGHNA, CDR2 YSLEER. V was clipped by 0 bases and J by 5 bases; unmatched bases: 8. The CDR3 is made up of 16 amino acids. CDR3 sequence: CASSQESGTGIHEQYF. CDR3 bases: TGCGCCAGCAGCCAAGAGTCCGGGACAGGGATCCACGAGCAGTACTTC.

This CDR3 is CASSPKGQELYGYTF. The CDR3, as DNA: TGCGCCAGCAGCCCAAAGGGACAGGAGCTCTATGGCTACACCTTC. The chain has TRBV4-3 and TRBJ1-2; TRBD1 agrees at 8 bases. Unmatched junction bases numbered 8, after V lost 4 bases and J lost 4 bases. The CDR3 is made up of 15 amino acids. CDR1 and CDR2 (germline): LGHNA, YSLEER.

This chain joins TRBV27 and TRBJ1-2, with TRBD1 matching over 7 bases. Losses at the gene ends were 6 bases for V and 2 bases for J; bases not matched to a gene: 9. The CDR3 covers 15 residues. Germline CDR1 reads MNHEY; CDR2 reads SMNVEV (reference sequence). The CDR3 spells CASRLRDSPNYGYTF. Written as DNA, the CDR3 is TGTGCCAGCAGACTACGGGACAGTCCCAACTATGGCTACACCTTC.

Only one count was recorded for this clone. CDR3 residues: CATSSVRTTYEQYF. The CDR3 nucleotides read TGTGCCACCAGCAGTGTTCGGACAACCTACGAGCAGTACTTC. V usage is TRBV15 and J usage is TRBJ2-7; D is perhaps TRBD1 (5 bases). Germline V CDR1 and CDR2: LNHNV, YYDKDF (reference sequence). The V end lost 3 bases, the J end lost 2 bases, and 11 bases lay between the germline ends. This CDR3 region has 14 residues. Based on the CDR3 plus reference TRBV15 and TRBJ2-7, the full variable domain is DAMVIQNPRYQVTQFGKPVTLSCSQTLNHNVMYWYQQKSSQAPKLLFHYYDKDFNNEADTPDNFQSRRPNTSFCFLDIRSPGLGDTAMYLCATSSVRTTYEQYFGPGTRLTVT.

CDR3 DNA: TGTGCCAGCAGTGCCCCGTACGAGCAGTACTTC. It codes for CASSAPYEQYF. The V and J genes are TRBV25-1 and TRBJ2-7; no definite D call. V was cut by 4 bases and J by 4 bases, with 5 bases left in between. This CDR3 is built from 11 residues. Looked up from germline, CDR1 is MGHDK and CDR2 is SYGVNS.

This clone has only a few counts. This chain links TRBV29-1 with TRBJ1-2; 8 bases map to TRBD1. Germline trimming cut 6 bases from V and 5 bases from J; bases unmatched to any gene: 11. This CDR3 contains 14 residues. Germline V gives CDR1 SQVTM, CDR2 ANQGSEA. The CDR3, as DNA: TGCAGCGTGAGCTCCCCGGACAGGGCGTATGGCTACACCTTC. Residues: CSVSSPDRAYGYTF.

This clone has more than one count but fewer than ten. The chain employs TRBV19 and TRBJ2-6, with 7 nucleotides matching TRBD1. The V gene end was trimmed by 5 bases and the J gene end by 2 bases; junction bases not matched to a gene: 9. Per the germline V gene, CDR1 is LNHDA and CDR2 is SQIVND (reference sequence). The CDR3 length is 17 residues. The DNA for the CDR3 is TGTGCCAGTAGTTCCTGGACAGGCGGCCCTGGGGCCAACGTCCTGACTTTC. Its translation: CASSSWTGGPGANVLTF.

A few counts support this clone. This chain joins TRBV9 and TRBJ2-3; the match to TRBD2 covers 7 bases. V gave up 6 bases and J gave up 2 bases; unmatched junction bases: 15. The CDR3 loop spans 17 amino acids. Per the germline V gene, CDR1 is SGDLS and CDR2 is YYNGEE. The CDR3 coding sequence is TGTGCCAGCACTGACCTAGGGGCGGGAGTTCCCACAGATACGCAGTATTTT. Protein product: CASTDLGAGVPTDTQYF.

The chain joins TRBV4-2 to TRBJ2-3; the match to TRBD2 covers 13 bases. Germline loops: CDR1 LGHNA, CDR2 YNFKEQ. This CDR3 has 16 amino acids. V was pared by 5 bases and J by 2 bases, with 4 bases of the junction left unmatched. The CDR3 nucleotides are TGTGCCAGCAGCTCCGGGACTAGCGGGGCCACAGATACGCAGTATTTT. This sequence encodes CASSSGTSGATDTQYF.

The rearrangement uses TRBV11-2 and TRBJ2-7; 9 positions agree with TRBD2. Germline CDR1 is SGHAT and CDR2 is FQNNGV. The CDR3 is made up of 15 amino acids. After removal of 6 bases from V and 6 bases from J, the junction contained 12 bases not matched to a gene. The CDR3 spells CASSKSGTSSAEQYF. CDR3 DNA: TGTGCCAGCAGTAAGTCAGGGACTAGCAGTGCCGAGCAGTACTTC.

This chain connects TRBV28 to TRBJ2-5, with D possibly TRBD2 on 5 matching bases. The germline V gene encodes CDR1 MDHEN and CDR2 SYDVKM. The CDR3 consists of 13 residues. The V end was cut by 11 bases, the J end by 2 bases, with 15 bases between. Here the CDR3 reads CASLAASQETQYF. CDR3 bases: TGTGCCTCTCTAGCAGCGTCTCAAGAGACCCAGTACTTC. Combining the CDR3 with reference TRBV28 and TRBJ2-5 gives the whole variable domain DVKVTQSSRYLVKRTGEKVFLECVQDMDHENMFWYRQDPGLGLRLIYFSYDVKMKEKGDIPEGYSVSREKKERFSLILESASTNQTSMYLCASLAASQETQYFGPGTRLLVL.

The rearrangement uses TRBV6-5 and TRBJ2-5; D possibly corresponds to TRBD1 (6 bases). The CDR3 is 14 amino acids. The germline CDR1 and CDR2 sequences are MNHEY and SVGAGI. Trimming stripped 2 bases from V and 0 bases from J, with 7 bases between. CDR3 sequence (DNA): TGTGCCAGCAGTTACGGGACACACCAAGAGACCCAGTACTTC. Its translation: CASSYGTHQETQYF.